This TCR beta chain was found in a study of blood T cell repertoires in COVID-19. Repertoires were generated with immunoSEQ multiplex PCR, while TCRdb's copy carries only in-frame clones and drops some. The table has a few hundred thousand clones, about 82% seen once. The receptor was isolated from an elderly man with acute or convalescent COVID-19. Specimen: peripheral blood.

Written as DNA, the CDR3 is TGTGCCAGCTCACCGAGGGCAGGGGGCCCCTATGGCTACACCTTC. Protein sequence: CASSPRAGGPYGYTF. This sequence joins TRBV18 and TRBJ1-2; 8 bases map to TRBD1. The V and J ends lost 3 bases and 4 bases, in that order; junction bases with no gene match: 7. The germline CDR1 and CDR2 sequences are KGHSH and LQKENI. The CDR3 is 15 amino acids.